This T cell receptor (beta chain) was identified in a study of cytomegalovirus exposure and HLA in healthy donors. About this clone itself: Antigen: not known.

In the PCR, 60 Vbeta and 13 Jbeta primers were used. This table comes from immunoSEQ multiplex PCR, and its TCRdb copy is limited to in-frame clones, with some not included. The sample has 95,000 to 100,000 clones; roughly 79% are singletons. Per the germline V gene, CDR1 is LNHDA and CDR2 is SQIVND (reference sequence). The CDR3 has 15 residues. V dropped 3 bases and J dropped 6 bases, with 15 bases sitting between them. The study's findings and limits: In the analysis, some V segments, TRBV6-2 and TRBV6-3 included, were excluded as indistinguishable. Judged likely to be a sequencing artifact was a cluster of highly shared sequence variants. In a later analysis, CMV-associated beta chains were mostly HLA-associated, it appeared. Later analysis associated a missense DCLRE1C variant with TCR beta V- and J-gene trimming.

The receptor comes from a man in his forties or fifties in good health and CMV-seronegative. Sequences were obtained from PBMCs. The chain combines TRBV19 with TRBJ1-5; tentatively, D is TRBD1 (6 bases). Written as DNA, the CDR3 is TGTGCCAGTAGTATCTCGGCAGGGGAAGGTCAGCCCCAGCATTTT. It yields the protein CASSISAGEGQPQHF. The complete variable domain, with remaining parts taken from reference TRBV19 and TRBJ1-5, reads DGGITQSPKYLFRKEGQNVTLSCEQNLNHDAMYWYRQDPGQGLRLIYYSQIVNDFQKGDIAEGYSVSREKKESFPLTVTSAQKNPTAFYLCASSISAGEGQPQHFGDGTRLSIL.